This TCR beta chain is from a study of blood T cell repertoires in COVID-19. Authors' methods: Amplification of reference gene primers provided the estimated nucleated cell counts. The protocol was immunoSEQ multiplex PCR, while the TCRdb copy is restricted to in-frame clones and leaves out a portion. The V and J calls and the clone size are those of that table, but D and trimming were determined from the DNA. The sample carries about 200,000 clones, 80% recorded once. Trimming removed 4 bases from V and 7 bases from J, with 26 bases in between. Germline V gene data show CDR1 as MGHRA and CDR2 as YSYEKL. The CDR3 totals 18 residues.

The clonotype comes from a human donor in a cohort sampled during active COVID-19. Input material: peripheral blood. The chain recombines TRBV4-1 with TRBJ2-1; TRBD2 might be the D (6 bases). Here the CDR3 reads CASSRPSPAGGIGNEQFF. CDR3 DNA: TGCGCCAGCAGCCGGCCCTCCCCCGCTGGGGGGATCGGTAATGAGCAGTTCTTC.